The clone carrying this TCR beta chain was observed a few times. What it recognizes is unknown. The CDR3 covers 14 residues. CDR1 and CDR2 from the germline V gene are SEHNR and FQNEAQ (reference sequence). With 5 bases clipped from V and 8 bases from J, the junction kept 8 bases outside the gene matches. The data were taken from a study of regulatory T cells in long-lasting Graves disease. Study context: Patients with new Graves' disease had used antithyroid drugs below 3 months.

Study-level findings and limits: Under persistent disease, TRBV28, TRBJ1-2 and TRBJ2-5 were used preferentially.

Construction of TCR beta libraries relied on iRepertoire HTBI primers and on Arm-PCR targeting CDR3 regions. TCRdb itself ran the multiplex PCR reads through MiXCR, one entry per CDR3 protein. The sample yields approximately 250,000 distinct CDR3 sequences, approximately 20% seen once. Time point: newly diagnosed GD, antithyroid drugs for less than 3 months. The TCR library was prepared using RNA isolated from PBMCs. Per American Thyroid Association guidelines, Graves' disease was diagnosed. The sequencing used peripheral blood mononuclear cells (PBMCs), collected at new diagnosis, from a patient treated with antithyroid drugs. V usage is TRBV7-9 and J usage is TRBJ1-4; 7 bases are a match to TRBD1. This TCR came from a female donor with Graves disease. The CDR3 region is CASSPHRGREKLFF. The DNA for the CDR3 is TGTGCCAGCAGCCCACACAGGGGTCGGGAAAAACTGTTTTTT.